This TCR beta chain comes out of a study of T cells in Graves' hyperthyroidism and ophthalmopathy. Study outcomes and limitations: Researchers report that a 13 V-J model separated ophthalmopathy from stable hyperthyroidism.

CDR1 SEHNR and CDR2 FQNEAQ come from the germline V gene (reference sequence). The V segment lost 6 bases and the J segment 4 bases; nucleotides outside the gene matches: 8. The CDR3 consists of 15 residues. RNA transcripts served as the template for amplifying TCR beta CDR3 regions. Researchers ran a first-round RT-PCR on the TCR CDR3 using the HTBI primer set. TCRdb fed the multiplex PCR reads into MiXCR, producing one record per CDR3 protein. The sample includes hundreds of thousands of distinct CDR3 sequences, under 15% of them seen just once. Diagnoses were made from clinical symptoms, serum measures (thyroxine and TRAb), thyroid ultrasound and orbital computed tomography. This clonotype was recorded at least ten times. Its matching antigen is unknown.

This rearrangement joins TRBV7-9 to TRBJ2-5; TRBD2 matches at 10 bases. Sample: blood. The clonotype comes from a man aged 18 to 35 with Graves' ophthalmopathy. CDR3 sequence reads: CASSPPSGGRETQYF. CDR3 bases: TGTGCCAGCAGTCCGCCTAGCGGGGGTAGAGAGACCCAGTACTTC. The full variable domain, with the rest looked up from reference TRBV7-9 and TRBJ2-5, is DTGVSQNPRHKITKRGQNVTFRCDPISEHNRLYWYRQTLGQGPEFLTYFQNEAQLEKSRLLSDRFSAERPKGSFSTLEIQRTEQGDSAMYLCASSPPSGGRETQYFGPGTRLLVL.